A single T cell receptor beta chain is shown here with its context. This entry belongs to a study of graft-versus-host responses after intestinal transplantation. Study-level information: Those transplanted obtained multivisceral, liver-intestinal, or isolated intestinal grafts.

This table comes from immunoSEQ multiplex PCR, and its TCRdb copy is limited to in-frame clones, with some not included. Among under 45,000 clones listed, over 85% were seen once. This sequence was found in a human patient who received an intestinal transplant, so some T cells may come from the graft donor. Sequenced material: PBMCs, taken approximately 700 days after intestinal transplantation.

This CDR3 is CASSPGTGNEKLFF. Here the CDR3 DNA reads TGTGCCAGCTCACCCGGGACAGGGAATGAAAAACTGTTTTTT. V gene TRBV18 combines with J gene TRBJ1-4; TRBD1 matches at 9 bases. The CDR3 extends over 14 amino acids. In germline, CDR1 is KGHSH, CDR2 LQKENI. With 3 bases clipped from V and 5 bases from J, the junction kept 1 base outside the gene matches.